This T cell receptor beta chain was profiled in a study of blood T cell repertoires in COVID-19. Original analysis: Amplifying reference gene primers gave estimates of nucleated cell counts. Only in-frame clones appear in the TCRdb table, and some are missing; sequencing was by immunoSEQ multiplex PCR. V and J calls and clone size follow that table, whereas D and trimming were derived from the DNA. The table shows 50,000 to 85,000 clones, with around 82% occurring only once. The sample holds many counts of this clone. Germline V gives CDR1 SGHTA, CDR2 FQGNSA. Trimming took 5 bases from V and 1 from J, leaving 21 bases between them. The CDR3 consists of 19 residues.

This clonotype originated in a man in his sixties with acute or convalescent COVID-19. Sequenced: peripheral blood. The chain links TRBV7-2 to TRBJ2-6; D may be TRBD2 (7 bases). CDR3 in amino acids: CASSANGGGAGSGANVLTF. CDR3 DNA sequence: TGTGCCAGCAGCGCGAATGGCGGGGGCGCAGGATCTGGGGCCAACGTCCTGACTTTC.